This T cell receptor (beta chain) emerged from a study of blood T cell repertoires in COVID-19. Whole-study context: Sources were T cells, B-cell-depleted T cells, or PBMCs; the material itself was cDNA or gDNA.

In the original workflow: From reference gene primer amplification, estimates of nucleated cell counts were derived. Assay: immunoSEQ multiplex PCR; the TCRdb copy retains only in-frame clones and omits some. The DNA was the basis for D and trimming; V, J and clone size are from that table. The sample records more than 150,000 clones, around nine tenths being singletons. Unmatched junction bases numbered 9, after V lost 5 bases and J lost 4 bases. In germline, CDR1 is ENHRY, CDR2 SYGVKD. This CDR3 comprises 16 residues. The sequence derives from a woman aged 18-29 years who had recovered from COVID-19. The source material was peripheral blood. The chain has TRBV10-3 and TRBJ1-1; 11 nucleotides match TRBD1. In DNA, the CDR3 is TGTGCCATCAGTCCGGGACAGGGGGAGTCAAGCACTGAAGCTTTCTTT. It codes for CAISPGQGESSTEAFF.